The clone carrying this T cell receptor (beta chain) came up a few times. The PCR employed 60 Vbeta primers together with 13 Jbeta primers. Assay: immunoSEQ multiplex PCR; the TCRdb copy retains only in-frame clones and omits some. The table records around 79,000 clones, roughly 73% of them present only once. These data belong to a study of cytomegalovirus exposure and HLA in healthy donors. V shed 6 bases, J shed 1 base, and the junction held 4 bases outside the gene matches. Germline-derived CDR1 and CDR2 are MNHNY and SVGAGI (reference sequence). The CDR3 has 15 residues. The source is a woman between 40 and 50 years old in good health and CMV-seropositive. Sample: PBMCs. The J gene is TRBJ1-3, the V gene TRBV6-6, with 9 bases aligning to TRBD1. The CDR3 here is CASRGGQGSGNTIYF. DNA of the CDR3: TGTGCCAGCAGGGGCGGACAGGGGTCTGGAAACACCATATATTTT.